These 16 T cell receptor beta chains came from one sample sequenced in a study of cytomegalovirus exposure and HLA in healthy donors. The PCR employed 60 Vbeta primers together with 13 Jbeta primers. The repertoire was sequenced with immunoSEQ multiplex PCR; TCRdb's copy has only in-frame clones and lacks some. The sample has about 120,000 clones, more than 80% seen once. Sequencing was carried out using PBMCs. The receptors come from a man in his forties in good health and CMV-seronegative.

This clone was detected once. The V call is TRBV23-1, the J call TRBJ2-7; possible D gene TRBD2, 6 bases. TRBV23-1 is filed as an ORF, its function uncertain. Deletions cut 4 bases from V and 5 bases from J, with 9 bases between. The CDR3 consists of 12 residues. The CDR3 coding sequence is TGCGCCAGCAGTCGGCCGGGAGACGAGCAGTACTTC. Residues: CASSRPGDEQYF.

The chain has TRBV9 and TRBJ1-2; D might be TRBD1 (5 bases). The CDR3 sequence is 15 residues long. Germline CDR1 is SGDLS and CDR2 is YYNGEE. V was cut by 4 bases and J by 4 bases, with 17 bases left in between. The CDR3 sequence is CASSTHSGTAYGYTF. CDR3 DNA sequence: TGTGCCAGCAGCACTCACTCCGGGACTGCCTATGGCTACACCTTC.

The CDR3: CAWSGGDEQPQHF. The CDR3 bases are TGTGCCTGGAGTGGGGGGGATGAGCAGCCCCAGCATTTT. This chain links TRBV30 with TRBJ1-5, with D possibly being TRBD1 (5 bases). Germline V gene sequence: CDR1 GTSNPN, CDR2 SVGIG (reference sequence). Trimming shortened V by 1 base and J by 7 bases, and 11 bases separated the two germline ends. This CDR3 is 13 amino acids long.

The V gene is TRBV28, the J gene TRBJ2-2; tentatively, D is TRBD1 (6 bases). Trimming removed 6 bases from V and 5 bases from J, with 16 bases in between. CDR3 length: 15 residues. The germline V gene has CDR1 MDHEN and CDR2 SYDVKM. CDR3 sequence (DNA): TGTGCCAGCAGGGTAACAGGGTCCCGGACCGGGGAGCTGTTTTTT. As protein: CASRVTGSRTGELFF.

V usage is TRBV2 and J usage is TRBJ2-1, with 10 bases identical to TRBD2. The CDR3 has 15 amino acids. J gave up 4 bases and V 4 bases, and 4 bases lay outside the gene matches. Germline CDR1 SNHLY, CDR2 FYNNEI. The CDR3: CASSVWTSGYNEQFF. The CDR3 nucleotides read TGTGCCAGCAGTGTATGGACTAGCGGTTACAATGAGCAGTTCTTC.

The genes are TRBV11-2 and TRBJ2-7; 11 bases are a match to TRBD1. Germline V CDR1 and CDR2: SGHAT, FQNNGV. This CDR3 is 13 amino acids long. The V and J ends lost 4 bases and 5 bases, in that order; junction bases with no gene match: 1. CDR3 in amino acids: CASSSDRGHEQYF. The DNA of the CDR3 is TGTGCCAGCAGCTCGGACAGGGGGCACGAGCAGTACTTC. Supplemented by reference TRBV11-2 and TRBJ2-7, the full variable domain reads EAGVAQSPRYKIIEKRQSVAFWCNPISGHATLYWYQQILGQGPKLLIQFQNNGVVDDSQLPKDRFSAERLKGVDSTLKIQPAKLEDSAVYLCASSSDRGHEQYFGPGTRLTVT.

This clone was recorded a few times. The V and J genes are TRBV30 and TRBJ1-5; 9 nucleotides line up with TRBD1. J lost 1 base, V lost 4 bases, and 2 bases had no gene match. Germline loops: CDR1 GTSNPN, CDR2 SVGIG (reference sequence). This CDR3 contains 14 residues. CDR3 in amino acids: CAWKQGASNQPQHF. Written as DNA, the CDR3 is TGTGCCTGGAAACAGGGGGCAAGCAATCAGCCCCAGCATTTT.

There are a few counts of this clone. This chain links TRBV4-3 with TRBJ2-7, with D tentatively TRBD1 (6 bases). The CDR3 length is 16 residues. Germline V gene sequence: CDR1 LGHNA, CDR2 YSLEER. Trimming took 0 bases from V and 0 from J, leaving 12 bases between them. The CDR3 DNA reads TGCGCCAGCAGCCAAGATCCCGGGACACCCTCCTACGAGCAGTACTTC. Amino acid sequence: CASSQDPGTPSYEQYF.

This clone was picked up a small number of times. The chain joins TRBV6-6 to TRBJ1-2; 8 positions match TRBD1. Per germline, CDR1 MNHNY and CDR2 SVGAGI (reference sequence). Germline trimming cut 6 bases from V and 8 bases from J; bases unmatched to any gene: 14. The CDR3 contains 15 residues. The CDR3 DNA reads TGTGCCAGCAGCGACGGACAGGGAGCCGCGGAAGGCTACACCTTC. Encoded protein: CASSDGQGAAEGYTF.

The chain has TRBV6-6 and TRBJ1-1, with D possibly being TRBD1 (6 bases). The V end lost 4 bases, the J end lost 3 bases, and 12 bases lay between the germline ends. The V gene's germline CDR1 is MNHNY and CDR2 SVGAGI (reference sequence). CDR3 length: 14 amino acids. As DNA, the CDR3 is TGTGCCAGCAGTTTCCGGGACACTTACACTGAAGCTTTCTTT. It specifies CASSFRDTYTEAFF.

This clone has only one observation. The genes are TRBV5-4 and TRBJ2-1; tentative D call: TRBD1 (6 bases). Germline V gene data show CDR1 as SGHNT and CDR2 as YYREEE (reference sequence). This CDR3 region has 16 residues. V dropped 0 bases and J dropped 7 bases, with 17 bases sitting between them. CDR3 coding DNA: TGTGCCAGCAGCTTGGAACAGGGCAGGGCGGGTAATGAGCAGTTCTTC. This translates into CASSLEQGRAGNEQFF.

The rearrangement links TRBV28 to TRBJ2-7, with D tentatively TRBD2 (6 bases). The CDR3 runs 14 residues. Germline lookup yields CDR1 MDHEN and CDR2 SYDVKM. The V gene lost 3 bases and the J gene lost 2 bases, with 11 bases spanning the gap. CDR3 protein: CASSFRRGPYEQYF. For the CDR3, the DNA is TGTGCCAGCAGTTTCCGGCGGGGCCCCTACGAGCAGTACTTC.

The chain joins TRBV6-6 to TRBJ2-3, with TRBD2 identical over 12 bases. Germline trimming cut 5 bases from V and 4 bases from J; bases unmatched to any gene: 7. The CDR3 runs to 16 residues. CDR1 is MNHNY and CDR2 is SVGAGI in the germline V gene (reference sequence). CDR3 sequence (DNA): TGTGCCAGCAGTACCCGACTAGCGGGGGCCTCAGATACGCAGTATTTT. Amino acid sequence: CASSTRLAGASDTQYF.

V is TRBV11-2 and J is TRBJ1-6, with D perhaps TRBD1 (6 bases). The CDR3 contains 14 residues. With 5 bases removed from V and 7 bases from J, the gap between germline ends came to 12 bases. From germline, CDR1 is SGHAT and CDR2 FQNNGV. CDR3 sequence: CASSPRGGNSPLHF. CDR3 sequence (DNA): TGTGCCAGCAGCCCGAGGGGGGGGAATTCACCCCTCCACTTT.

The chain links TRBV7-9 to TRBJ1-1; 7 bases agree with TRBD1. Germline CDR1 reads SEHNR; CDR2 reads FQNEAQ (reference sequence). The CDR3 is 14 residues long. The ends lost 4 bases at V and 5 bases at J; junction bases unmatched: 7. In DNA form, the CDR3 reads TGTGCCAGCAGCTCACCCCCAGGGGGGACTGAAGCTTTCTTT. Its protein product is CASSSPPGGTEAFF. The full variable domain, in which reference TRBV7-9 and TRBJ1-1 provide the parts outside the CDR3, is DTGVSQNPRHKITKRGQNVTFRCDPISEHNRLYWYRQTLGQGPEFLTYFQNEAQLEKSRLLSDRFSAERPKGSFSTLEIQRTEQGDSAMYLCASSSPPGGTEAFFGQGTRLTVV.

The V call is TRBV5-1, the J call TRBJ2-3; 8 nucleotides match TRBD2. The CDR3 sequence is 15 residues long. Germline loops: CDR1 SGHRS, CDR2 YFSETQ. V was clipped by 6 bases and J by 0 bases; unmatched bases: 6. As DNA, the CDR3 is TGCGCCAGCAACGGGGGGGCAATTAGCACAGATACGCAGTATTTT. This encodes CASNGGAISTDTQYF.